The entry that follows covers one T cell receptor beta chain sequence. The data derive from a study of blood T cell repertoires in COVID-19. The CDR3 loop spans 16 amino acids. Germline CDR1 and CDR2: MRHNA and SNTAGT. V shed 0 bases and J shed 7 bases, with 16 bases lying between them. The repertoire was sequenced with immunoSEQ multiplex PCR; TCRdb's copy has only in-frame clones and lacks some. Of hundreds of thousands of clones listed, around 89% are singletons. This receptor was obtained from a woman between 18 and 30 years old with acute COVID-19. Sequenced input: PBMCs or T cells enriched from blood (not recorded which). The V and J genes are TRBV6-4 and TRBJ2-1, with a tentative D call TRBD2 (5 bases). The DNA for the CDR3 is TGTGCCAGCAGTGACTCGGGTGGGAGCCCCCTTAATGAGCAGTTCTTC. Residues: CASSDSGGSPLNEQFF.